Only a few counts were recorded for the clone carrying this T cell receptor (beta chain). The antigen is undetermined. The source of the sample is a study of blood T cells in healthy people across ages. The authors ran a second PCR of about 7 to 11 cycles using a sample-barcoded 5' primer and a J-beta primer mix. TCRdb re-called the 5' RACE reads with MiXCR, one entry per CDR3 protein. The data hold 980,000 or so distinct CDR3 sequences, with around 48% observed a single time. Findings and caveats of the study: No conclusive comparison of naive versus antigen-experienced cells was possible with unsorted PBMCs. Diversity of TCR beta correlated strongly with naive T cell percentage.

Per sample, no less than 5 micrograms of total RNA were extracted. The germline gives CDR1 SQVTM, CDR2 ANQGSEA. This CDR3 spans 12 amino acids. V shed 7 bases and J 1 base; nucleotides not matched to a gene: 3. The source of this sequence is a man aged 25-45 years in good health. Sequencing was done on a sample of blood. This chain uses TRBV29-1 with TRBJ1-1, with TRBD1 matching over 7 bases. In DNA form, the CDR3 reads TGCAGCGGGGGACAGACGAACACTGAAGCTTTCTTT. This gives the protein CSGGQTNTEAFF.